This TCR beta chain was sequenced in a study of blood T cell repertoires in COVID-19. In the study overall: COVID-19 samples from acute and convalescent phases originated in the United States, Italy and Spain.

As handled by the study authors: Estimation of nucleated cell counts relied on the amplification of reference gene primers. Clones were read by immunoSEQ multiplex PCR, and TCRdb kept only the in-frame ones, dropping some. V and J calls and clone size come straight from that table; D and trimming were deduced from the DNA. This sample carries about 290,000 clones, around 90% of them seen once, and the ten largest clones take around 1.7%. The V end was cut by 0 bases, the J end by 3 bases, with 16 bases between. This CDR3 has 16 amino acids. Germline V CDR1 and CDR2: SGHRS, YFSETQ. Assignments of participants to cohorts depended upon their own reported clinical history.

The sample taken for sequencing was PBMCs or T cells enriched from blood (not recorded which). The source is a middle-aged woman who had recovered from COVID-19. The chain carries TRBV5-1 and TRBJ2-7, with D hard to call. CDR3 in amino acids: CASSLGSAGSYYEQYF. The DNA of the CDR3 is TGCGCCAGCAGCTTGGGATCAGCCGGGTCCTACTACGAGCAGTACTTC.